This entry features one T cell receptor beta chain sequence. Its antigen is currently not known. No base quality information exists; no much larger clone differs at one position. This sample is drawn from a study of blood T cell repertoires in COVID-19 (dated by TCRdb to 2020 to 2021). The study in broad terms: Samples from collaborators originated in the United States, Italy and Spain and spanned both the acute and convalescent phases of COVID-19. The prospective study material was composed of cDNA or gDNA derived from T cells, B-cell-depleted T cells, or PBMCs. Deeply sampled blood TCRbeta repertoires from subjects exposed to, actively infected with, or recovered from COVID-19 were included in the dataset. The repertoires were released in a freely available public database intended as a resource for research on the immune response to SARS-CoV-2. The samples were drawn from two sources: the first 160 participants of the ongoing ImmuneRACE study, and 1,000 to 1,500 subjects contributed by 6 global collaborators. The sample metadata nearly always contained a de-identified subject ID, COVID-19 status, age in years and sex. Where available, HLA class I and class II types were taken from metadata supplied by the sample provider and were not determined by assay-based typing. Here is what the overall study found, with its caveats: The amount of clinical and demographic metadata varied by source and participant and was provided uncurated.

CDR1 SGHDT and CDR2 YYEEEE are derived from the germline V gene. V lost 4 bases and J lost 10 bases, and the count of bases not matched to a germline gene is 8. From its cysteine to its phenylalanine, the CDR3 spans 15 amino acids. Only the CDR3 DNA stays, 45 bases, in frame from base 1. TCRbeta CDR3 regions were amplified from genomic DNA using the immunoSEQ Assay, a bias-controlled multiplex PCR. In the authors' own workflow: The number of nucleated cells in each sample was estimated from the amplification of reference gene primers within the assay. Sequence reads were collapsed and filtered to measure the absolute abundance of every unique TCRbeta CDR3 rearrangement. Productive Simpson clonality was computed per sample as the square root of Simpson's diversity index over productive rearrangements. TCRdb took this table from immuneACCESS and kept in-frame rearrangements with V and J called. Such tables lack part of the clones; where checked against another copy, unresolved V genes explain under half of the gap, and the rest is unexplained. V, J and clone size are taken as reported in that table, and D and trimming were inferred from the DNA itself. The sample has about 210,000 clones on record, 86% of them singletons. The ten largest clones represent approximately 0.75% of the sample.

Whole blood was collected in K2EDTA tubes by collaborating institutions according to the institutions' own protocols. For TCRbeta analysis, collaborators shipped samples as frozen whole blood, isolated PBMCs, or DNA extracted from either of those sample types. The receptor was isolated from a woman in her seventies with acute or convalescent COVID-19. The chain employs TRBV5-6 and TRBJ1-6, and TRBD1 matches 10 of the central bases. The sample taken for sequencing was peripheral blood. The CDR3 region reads CASSPGTGAGSPLHF. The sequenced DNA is TGTGCCAGCAGCCCGGGGACAGGGGCAGGGTCACCCCTCCACTTT.